These 31 T cell receptor beta chains were all obtained from the same sample, sequenced in a study of T-cell reconstitution after alpha-beta-depleted transplantation in children. Unique molecular identifiers were incorporated when the TCRbeta library was constructed. TCRdb fed the PCR reads into MiXCR, producing one record per CDR3 protein. The sample includes hundreds of thousands of distinct CDR3 sequences, approximately 17% of them seen just once. Here the sequenced sample was PBMCs from the stem cell graft donor, taken from the stem cell graft. Every receptor here comes from a human donor who donated a stem cell graft to a child with acute myeloid leukemia.

This chain uses TRBV5-1 with TRBJ1-5, with 8 bases lining up with TRBD1. Germline V gene sequence: CDR1 SGHRS, CDR2 YFSETQ. V lost 0 bases, J lost 4 bases, and 3 bases stayed unmatched. The CDR3 has 15 amino acids. The CDR3, as DNA: TGCGCCAGCAGCTTGGGACAGGGGTGGAATCAGCCCCAGCATTTT. This sequence encodes CASSLGQGWNQPQHF. Full variable domain (remainder filled in from reference TRBV5-1 and TRBJ1-5): KAGVTQTPRYLIKTRGQQVTLSCSPISGHRSVSWYQQTPGQGLQFLFEYFSETQRNKGNFPGRFSGRQFSNSRSEMNVSTLELGDSALYLCASSLGQGWNQPQHFGDGTRLSIL.

This chain links TRBV12-3 or TRBV12-4 with TRBJ1-2, with TRBD1 identical over 8 bases. The length of the CDR3 is 15 residues. Losses at the gene ends were 6 bases for V and 6 bases for J; bases not matched to a gene: 12. CDR3 in DNA: TGTGCCAGCAGCCGACAGCGGACAGGGCGAGATGGCTACACCTTC. Protein product: CASSRQRTGRDGYTF.

V gene TRBV20-1 combines with J gene TRBJ1-1; 7 bases match TRBD1. J lost 0 bases, V lost 6 bases, and 7 bases had no gene match. CDR3 size: 14 residues. Germline CDR1 DFQATT, CDR2 SNEGSKA (reference sequence). CDR3 sequence (DNA): TGCAGTGCCCAGAGGGGGCAAGTGAACACTGAAGCTTTCTTT. It codes for CSAQRGQVNTEAFF.

This clonotype was detected a few times. CDR3 amino acids: CASSLMLAWETQYF. DNA of the CDR3: TGTGCCAGCAGTTTAATGCTAGCGTGGGAGACCCAGTACTTC. The chain recombines TRBV12-3 or TRBV12-4 with TRBJ2-5; D is perhaps TRBD2 (6 bases). CDR3 size: 14 residues. V lost 2 bases and J lost 5, with 12 bases in between.

This clonotype showed up many times. J is TRBJ1-1 and V is TRBV9, with a tentative D call TRBD1 (5 bases). The V and J ends lost 6 bases and 1 base respectively, with 10 bases between them. CDR1 and CDR2 from the germline V gene are SGDLS and YYNGEE. There are 13 residues in the CDR3. The CDR3 here is CASTDGTNTEAFF. Here the CDR3 DNA reads TGTGCCAGCACCGACGGGACGAACACTGAAGCTTTCTTT.

Remarks on this clonotype: Germline is not matched at one junction end, which may reflect a read error. This chain connects TRBV7-9 to TRBJ2-7; D remains unclear. Germline CDR1 and CDR2: SEHNR and FQNEAQ (reference sequence). This CDR3 contains 14 residues. This CDR3 reads CASSTLLSSYEQCF. In DNA form, the CDR3 reads TGTGCCAGCAGCACACTCCTAAGCTCCTACGAGCAGTGCTTC.

This clonotype has ten or more counts. The chain carries TRBV4-2 and TRBJ2-5; 9 bases line up with TRBD2. The germline gives CDR1 LGHNA, CDR2 YNFKEQ. The CDR3 sequence is 16 residues long. With V trimmed by 4 bases and J by 1 base, 7 bases remained unmatched. The CDR3 region is CASSLQTSGAQETQYF. Written as DNA, the CDR3 is TGTGCCAGCAGCCTCCAGACTAGCGGCGCCCAAGAGACCCAGTACTTC.

There are many counts of this clonotype. The J gene is TRBJ1-5, the V gene TRBV10-3; possibly TRBD1 for D (6 bases). The length of the CDR3 is 15 residues. Trimming left V 3 bases short and J 6 bases short, with 15 bases between. Germline V gives CDR1 ENHRY, CDR2 SYGVKD. As DNA, the CDR3 is TGTGCCATCAGTGATCGTGAGCTCAGGGGTCAGCCCCAGCATTTT. Its protein is CAISDRELRGQPQHF.

This clonotype was counted at least ten times. V and J are TRBV20-1 and TRBJ1-2; TRBD1 might be the D (5 bases). The CDR3 is 14 amino acids. V was shortened by 3 bases and J by 4 bases, with 15 bases between the two germline ends. Per germline, CDR1 DFQATT and CDR2 SNEGSKA (reference sequence). CDR3 in DNA: TGCAGTGCTAGGGGCGCAGGGAGGGGCTATGGCTACACCTTC. Translation gives CSARGAGRGYGYTF.

Regarding this clonotype: This clone may be a read error of a much larger clone one base away. The V call is TRBV11-1, the J call TRBJ2-7; D not resolved. Germline CDR1 is SGHAT and CDR2 is FQDESV (reference sequence). The CDR3 is 13 residues long. The CDR3 reads CASSFYGSYERYV. The CDR3 DNA follows: TGTGCCAGCAGCTTTTACGGGTCCTACGAGCGGTACGTC.

This chain links TRBV7-9 with TRBJ2-3; D might be TRBD2 (6 bases). Looked up from germline, CDR1 is SEHNR and CDR2 is FQNEAQ (reference sequence). CDR3 length equals 15 residues. V dropped 2 bases and J dropped 0 bases, with 9 bases sitting between them. As DNA, the CDR3 is TGTGCCAGCAGCTTATGGCGGGGTAGCACAGATACGCAGTATTTT. It is translated as CASSLWRGSTDTQYF.

This chain links TRBV20-1 with TRBJ1-2, with a tentative D call TRBD1 (5 bases). CDR3 size: 14 residues. Germline V gene sequence: CDR1 DFQATT, CDR2 SNEGSKA (reference sequence). The V end was cut by 0 bases, the J end by 4 bases, with 12 bases between. As DNA, the CDR3 is TGCAGTGCTAGAGATCGGGGGGGGATCTATGGCTACACCTTC. It specifies CSARDRGGIYGYTF.

The J gene is TRBJ1-4, the V gene TRBV20-1, with D uncertain. The CDR3 runs to 14 residues. CDR1 DFQATT and CDR2 SNEGSKA come from the germline V gene (reference sequence). Trimming left V 5 bases short and J 7 bases short, with 17 bases between. The CDR3 protein is CSAYNPGDSEKLFF. Written as DNA, the CDR3 is TGCAGTGCTTACAATCCTGGGGATAGTGAAAAACTGTTTTTT.

This chain uses TRBV5-1 with TRBJ2-7; D perhaps matches TRBD1 (6 bases). The CDR3 has 15 residues. Germline-derived CDR1 and CDR2 are SGHRS and YFSETQ. Between the trimmed V and J ends, which lost 5 bases and 1 base, there was a span of 16 bases. The CDR3 loop reads CASRPGTYVSYEQYF. The CDR3 nucleotides read TGCGCCAGCAGGCCCGGGACATATGTTTCCTACGAGCAGTACTTC.

This sequence joins TRBV6-2 or TRBV6-3 and TRBJ2-1, with D unresolved. Germline V lookup: CDR1 MNHEY, CDR2 SVGEGT. There are 18 residues in the CDR3. The V gene lost 2 bases and the J gene lost 0 bases, with 17 bases spanning the gap. The CDR3, as DNA: TGTGCCAGCAGTTACATCCCTTTTACTCCTAGCTCCTACAATGAGCAGTTCTTC. This encodes CASSYIPFTPSSYNEQFF.

This clonotype has just a few counts. The chain links TRBV7-2 to TRBJ2-2; D is unclear. Germline V gives CDR1 SGHTA, CDR2 FQGNSA. The CDR3 loop spans 13 amino acids. The V and J ends lost 2 bases and 6 bases respectively, with 7 bases between them. The CDR3 region has the DNA TGTGCCAGCAGCTTACAGTGGGCCGGGGAGCTGTTTTTT. Translated: CASSLQWAGELFF.

This clonotype was detected only a few times. This chain connects TRBV7-9 to TRBJ1-2, with 9 bases fitting TRBD1. The trim removed 8 bases at V and 2 bases at J, leaving 6 bases unmatched. Germline-derived CDR1 and CDR2 are SEHNR and FQNEAQ (reference sequence). The CDR3 has 14 residues. The CDR3 DNA reads TGTGCCAGCGGCCTGGGACAGGGCAACTATGGCTACACCTTC. This codes for CASGLGQGNYGYTF.

This clonotype was detected only a few times. V usage is TRBV20-1 and J usage is TRBJ2-7, with D perhaps TRBD1 (5 bases). The length of the CDR3 is 13 residues. Trimming took 3 bases from V and 4 from J, leaving 13 bases between them. Germline V lookup: CDR1 DFQATT, CDR2 SNEGSKA (reference sequence). The CDR3 here is CSASRDFYYEQYF. The CDR3 DNA sequence: TGCAGTGCTAGCAGGGATTTTTATTACGAGCAGTACTTC.

This clonotype was counted a few times. The rearrangement links TRBV24-1 to TRBJ2-1, with D perhaps matching TRBD1 (6 bases). This CDR3 has 14 amino acids. The V end was cut by 4 bases, the J end by 5 bases, with 11 bases between. Germline CDR1 and CDR2: KGHDR and SFDVKD. The CDR3 loop is CATSDHAGDNEQFF. CDR3 DNA sequence: TGTGCCACCAGTGACCATGCAGGGGACAATGAGCAGTTCTTC.

This chain joins TRBV6-1 and TRBJ1-2; D not certain. V lost 3 bases and J lost 5, with 10 bases in between. The CDR3 has 13 residues. The germline gives CDR1 MNHNS, CDR2 SASEGT. CDR3 in DNA: TGTGCCAGCAGTGAGAATGGCGATTATGGCTACACCTTC. This codes for CASSENGDYGYTF.

The table lists this clonotype with many counts. The chain recombines TRBV20-1 with TRBJ1-2, with unresolved D. V was cut by 2 bases and J by 3 bases, with 10 bases left in between. Germline CDR1 and CDR2: DFQATT and SNEGSKA (reference sequence). The CDR3 has 13 residues. The CDR3: CSARSVSDYGYTF. The CDR3, as DNA: TGCAGTGCTAGATCAGTATCAGACTATGGCTACACCTTC.

This clonotype occurred many times. The V and J genes are TRBV7-2 and TRBJ1-6; D gene ambiguous. This CDR3 spans 15 amino acids. V shed 1 base and J shed 7 bases, with 11 bases lying between them. CDR1 is SGHTA, CDR2 FQGNSA, per germline. The CDR3 DNA follows: TGTGCCAGCAGCTTAGGGACTCTGGGCAATTCACCCCTCCACTTT. Translating it yields CASSLGTLGNSPLHF. The full variable domain, its missing parts supplied by reference TRBV7-2 and TRBJ1-6, is GAGVSQSPSNKVTEKGKDVELRCDPISGHTALYWYRQSLGQGLEFLIYFQGNSAPDKSGLPSDRFSAERTGGSVSTLTIQRTQQEDSAVYLCASSLGTLGNSPLHFGNGTRLTVT.

This clonotype was recorded at least ten times. The V and J genes are TRBV15 and TRBJ1-2; 8 nucleotides align to TRBD1. Trimming at V came to 0 bases and at J to 8 bases, leaving 8 bases not matched to a gene. CDR1 and CDR2 from the germline V gene are LNHNV and YYDKDF (reference sequence). This CDR3 has 15 amino acids. CDR3 sequence reads: CATSREGQGALGYTF. The CDR3 coding sequence is TGTGCCACCAGCAGAGAGGGGCAGGGGGCGTTGGGCTACACCTTC.

This clonotype was counted a few times. This chain joins TRBV11-2 and TRBJ1-6, with TRBD1 as a possible D gene (6 bases). CDR3 size: 18 residues. Looked up from germline, CDR1 is SGHAT and CDR2 is FQNNGV. Deletions cut 5 bases from V and 0 bases from J, with 17 bases between. CDR3 DNA: TGTGCCAGCAGCCGTACGGGGGCGGGGAGCTCCTATAATTCACCCCTCCACTTT. As protein: CASSRTGAGSSYNSPLHF.

This clonotype appeared a few times. This chain uses TRBV5-1 with TRBJ2-5; D might be TRBD1 (5 bases). From germline, CDR1 is SGHRS and CDR2 YFSETQ. Trimming stripped 1 base from V and 4 bases from J, with 11 bases between. CDR3 length: 14 amino acids. This CDR3 reads CASSLSVQGETQYF. CDR3 in DNA: TGCGCCAGCAGCTTGTCGGTTCAGGGAGAGACCCAGTACTTC.

This clonotype was found once. The chain links TRBV7-9 to TRBJ1-5; D unresolved. The CDR3 is 15 amino acids. V was cut by 3 bases and J by 0 bases, with 9 bases left in between. In germline, CDR1 is SEHNR, CDR2 FQNEAQ (reference sequence). The DNA for the CDR3 is TGTGCCAGCAGCTTTTCCCAGGATAGCAATCAGCCCCAGCATTTT. It yields the protein CASSFSQDSNQPQHF.

This clonotype occurred many times. The genes are TRBV20-1 and TRBJ2-2, with 10 bases matching TRBD2. This CDR3 has 16 residues. J lost 0 bases, V lost 2 bases, and 3 bases had no gene match. Germline-derived CDR1 and CDR2 are DFQATT and SNEGSKA (reference sequence). CDR3 bases: TGCAGTGCTAGAAAAGCGGGGGGGCCGAACACCGGGGAGCTGTTTTTT. Translation: CSARKAGGPNTGELFF.

This clonotype was observed at least ten times. The rearrangement joins TRBV6-6 to TRBJ2-7; D possibly uses TRBD1 or TRBD2 (5 bases each). Trimming removed 6 bases at V and 2 bases at J, with 11 bases between. Germline-derived CDR1 and CDR2 are MNHNY and SVGAGI (reference sequence). The CDR3 is 13 amino acids. The CDR3 loop reads CASSPEGTYEQYV. The CDR3, as DNA: TGTGCCAGCAGCCCTGAGGGGACCTACGAGCAGTACGTC.

This clonotype was counted at least ten times. The chain combines TRBV20-1 with TRBJ2-4; 8 bases map to TRBD1. V dropped 5 bases and J dropped 2; count of bases not matched to a gene: 14. The CDR3 runs 17 residues. The V gene's germline CDR1 is DFQATT and CDR2 SNEGSKA (reference sequence). The CDR3: CSAAAQGAFMSKNIQYF. As DNA, the CDR3 is TGCAGTGCTGCAGCCCAGGGGGCTTTTATGTCCAAAAACATTCAGTACTTC.

There are many counts of this clonotype. The chain has TRBV12-3 or TRBV12-4 and TRBJ2-3; the D gene is possibly TRBD2 (7 bases). Trimming cost V 1 base and J 6 bases, with 11 bases left between them. The CDR3 sequence is 14 residues long. The CDR3 DNA sequence: TGTGCCAGCAGTTTAGTGGGGGGGCCGGATACGCAGTATTTT. Protein sequence: CASSLVGGPDTQYF.

The chain uses TRBV29-1 and TRBJ2-1; D is uncertain. The CDR3 spans 13 residues. Germline-derived CDR1 and CDR2 are SQVTM and ANQGSEA. Trimming took 7 bases from V and 8 from J, leaving 18 bases between them. The CDR3: CSASSIFGYEQFF. CDR3 in DNA: TGCAGCGCGTCCTCAATTTTCGGGTATGAGCAGTTCTTC.